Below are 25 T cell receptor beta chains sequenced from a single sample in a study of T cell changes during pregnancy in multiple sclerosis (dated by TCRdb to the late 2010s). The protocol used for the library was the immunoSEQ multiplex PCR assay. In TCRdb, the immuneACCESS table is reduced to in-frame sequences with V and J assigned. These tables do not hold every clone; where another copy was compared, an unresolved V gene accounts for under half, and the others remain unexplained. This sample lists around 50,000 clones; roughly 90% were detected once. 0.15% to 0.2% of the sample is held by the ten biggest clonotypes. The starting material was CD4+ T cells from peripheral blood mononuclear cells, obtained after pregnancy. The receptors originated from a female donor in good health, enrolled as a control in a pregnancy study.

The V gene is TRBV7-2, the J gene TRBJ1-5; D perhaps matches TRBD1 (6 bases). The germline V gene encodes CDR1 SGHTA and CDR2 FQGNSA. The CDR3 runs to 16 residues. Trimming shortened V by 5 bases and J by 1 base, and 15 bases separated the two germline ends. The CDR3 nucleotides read TGTGCCAGCAGCCCCCAACAGGGCCTCAGCAATCAGCCCCAGCATTTT. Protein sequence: CASSPQQGLSNQPQHF. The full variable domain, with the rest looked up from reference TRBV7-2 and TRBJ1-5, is GAGVSQSPSNKVTEKGKDVELRCDPISGHTALYWYRQSLGQGLEFLIYFQGNSAPDKSGLPSDRFSAERTGGSVSTLTIQRTQQEDSAVYLCASSPQQGLSNQPQHFGDGTRLSIL.

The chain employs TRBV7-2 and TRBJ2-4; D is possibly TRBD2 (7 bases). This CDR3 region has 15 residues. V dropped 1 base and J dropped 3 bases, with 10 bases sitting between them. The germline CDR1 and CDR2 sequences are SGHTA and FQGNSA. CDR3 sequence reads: CASSLGGGGKNIQYF. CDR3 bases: TGTGCCAGCAGCTTAGGGGGAGGGGGCAAAAACATTCAGTACTTC.

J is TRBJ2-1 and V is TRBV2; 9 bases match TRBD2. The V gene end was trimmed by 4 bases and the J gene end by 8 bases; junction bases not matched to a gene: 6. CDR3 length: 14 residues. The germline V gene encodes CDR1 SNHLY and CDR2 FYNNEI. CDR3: CASSVRRGGDEQFF. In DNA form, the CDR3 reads TGTGCCAGCAGTGTGAGGCGGGGGGGCGATGAGCAGTTCTTC.

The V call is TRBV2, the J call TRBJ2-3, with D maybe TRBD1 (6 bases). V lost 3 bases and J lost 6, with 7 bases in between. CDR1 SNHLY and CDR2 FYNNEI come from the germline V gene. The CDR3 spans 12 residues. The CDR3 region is CASSEGADTQYF. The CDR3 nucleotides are TGTGCCAGCAGTGAGGGGGCCGATACGCAGTATTTT.

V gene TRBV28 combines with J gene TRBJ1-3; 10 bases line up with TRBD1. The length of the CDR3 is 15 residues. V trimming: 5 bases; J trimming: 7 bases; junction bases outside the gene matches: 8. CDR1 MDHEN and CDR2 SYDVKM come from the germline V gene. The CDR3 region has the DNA TGTGCCAGCAGTCCCCGGGGACAGGGGAGGAACACCATATATTTT. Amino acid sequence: CASSPRGQGRNTIYF.

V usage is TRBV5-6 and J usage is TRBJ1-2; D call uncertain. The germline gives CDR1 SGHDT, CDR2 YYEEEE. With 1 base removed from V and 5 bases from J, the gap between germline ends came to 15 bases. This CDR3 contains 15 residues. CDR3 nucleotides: TGTGCCAGCAGCTTGTGGCAGGTGGTGCGATATGGCTACACCTTC. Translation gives CASSLWQVVRYGYTF.

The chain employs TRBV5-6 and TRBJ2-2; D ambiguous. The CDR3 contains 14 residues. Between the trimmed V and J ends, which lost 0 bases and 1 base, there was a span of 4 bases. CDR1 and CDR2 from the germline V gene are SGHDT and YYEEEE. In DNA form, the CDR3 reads TGTGCCAGCAGCTTGGGAGTGAACACCGGGGAGCTGTTTTTT. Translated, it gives CASSLGVNTGELFF. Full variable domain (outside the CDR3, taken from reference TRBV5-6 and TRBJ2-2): DAGVTQSPTHLIKTRGQQVTLRCSPKSGHDTVSWYQQALGQGPQFIFQYYEEEERQRGNFPDRFSGHQFPNYSSELNVNALLLGDSALYLCASSLGVNTGELFFGEGSRLTVL.

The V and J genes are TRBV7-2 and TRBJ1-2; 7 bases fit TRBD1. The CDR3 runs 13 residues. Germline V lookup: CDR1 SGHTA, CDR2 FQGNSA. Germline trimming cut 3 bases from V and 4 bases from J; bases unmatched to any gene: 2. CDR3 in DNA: TGTGCCAGCAGCTTGGACAGGAGCTATGGCTACACCTTC. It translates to CASSLDRSYGYTF.

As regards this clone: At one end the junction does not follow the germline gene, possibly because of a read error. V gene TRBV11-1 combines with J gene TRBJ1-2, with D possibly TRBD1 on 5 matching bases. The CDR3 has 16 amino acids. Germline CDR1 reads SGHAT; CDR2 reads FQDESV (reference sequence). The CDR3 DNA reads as TGTGCCAGCAGCTTAGAAGTCGGGGGATCAAACTCTGGCTACACCTTC. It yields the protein CASSLEVGGSNSGYTF. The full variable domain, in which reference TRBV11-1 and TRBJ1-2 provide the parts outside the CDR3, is EAEVAQSPRYKITEKSQAVAFWCDPISGHATLYWYRQILGQGPELLVQFQDESVVDDSQLPKDRFSAERLKGVDSTLKIQPAELGDSAMYLCASSLEVGGSNSGYTFGSGTRLTVV.

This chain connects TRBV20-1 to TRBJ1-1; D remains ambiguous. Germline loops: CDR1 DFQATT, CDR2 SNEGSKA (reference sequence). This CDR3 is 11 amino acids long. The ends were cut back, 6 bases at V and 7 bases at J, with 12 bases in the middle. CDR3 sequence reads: CSAFREYEAFF. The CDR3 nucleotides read TGCAGTGCGTTCCGGGAATATGAAGCTTTCTTT.

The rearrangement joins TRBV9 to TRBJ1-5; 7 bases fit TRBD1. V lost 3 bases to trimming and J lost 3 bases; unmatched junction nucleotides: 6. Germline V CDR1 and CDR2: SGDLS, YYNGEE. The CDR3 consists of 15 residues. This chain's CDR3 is CASSARDSYNQPQHF. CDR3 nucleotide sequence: TGTGCCAGCAGCGCCCGGGACAGTTACAATCAGCCCCAGCATTTT.

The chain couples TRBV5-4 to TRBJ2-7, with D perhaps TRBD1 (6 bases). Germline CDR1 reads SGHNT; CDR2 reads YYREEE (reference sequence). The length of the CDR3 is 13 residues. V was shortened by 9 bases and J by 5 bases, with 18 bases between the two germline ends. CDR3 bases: TGTGCCACAACGGGCCTAGCAGGGGACGAGCAGTACTTC. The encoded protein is CATTGLAGDEQYF.

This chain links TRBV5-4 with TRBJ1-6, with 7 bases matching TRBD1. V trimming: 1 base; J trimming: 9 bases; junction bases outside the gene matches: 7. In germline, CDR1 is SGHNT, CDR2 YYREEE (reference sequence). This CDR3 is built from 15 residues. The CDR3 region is CASSLRDSNLSPLHF. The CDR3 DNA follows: TGTGCCAGCAGCTTGCGGGACAGCAATCTTTCACCCCTCCACTTT.

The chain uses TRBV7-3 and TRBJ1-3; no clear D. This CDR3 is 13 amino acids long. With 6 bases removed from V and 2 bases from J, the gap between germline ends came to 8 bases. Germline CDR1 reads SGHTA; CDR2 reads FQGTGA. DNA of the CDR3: TGTGCCAGCAGACCCCGCGCTGGAAACACCATATATTTT. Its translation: CASRPRAGNTIYF.

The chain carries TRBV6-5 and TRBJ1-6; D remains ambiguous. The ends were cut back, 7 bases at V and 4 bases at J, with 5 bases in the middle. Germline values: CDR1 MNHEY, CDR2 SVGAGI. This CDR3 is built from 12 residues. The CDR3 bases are TGTGCCAGCACCCATTATAATTCACCCCTCCACTTT. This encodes CASTHYNSPLHF.

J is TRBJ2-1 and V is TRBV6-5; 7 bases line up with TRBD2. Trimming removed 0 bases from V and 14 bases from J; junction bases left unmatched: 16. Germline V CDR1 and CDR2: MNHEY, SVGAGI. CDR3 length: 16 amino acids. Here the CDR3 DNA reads TGTGCCAGCAGTTACTCGATTTGGCGAGCGGGGTTTACAAAGTTCTTC. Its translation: CASSYSIWRAGFTKFF.

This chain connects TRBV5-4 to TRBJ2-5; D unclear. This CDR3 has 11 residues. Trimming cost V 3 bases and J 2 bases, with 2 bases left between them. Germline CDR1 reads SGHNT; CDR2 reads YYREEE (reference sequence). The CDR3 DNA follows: TGTGCCAGCAGCTCTCAAGAGACCCAGTACTTC. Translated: CASSSQETQYF.

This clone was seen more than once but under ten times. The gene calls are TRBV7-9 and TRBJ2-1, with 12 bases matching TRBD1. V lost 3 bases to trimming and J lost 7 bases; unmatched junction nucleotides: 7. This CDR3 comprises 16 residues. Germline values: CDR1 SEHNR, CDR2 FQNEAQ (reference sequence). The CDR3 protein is CASSLKGQGAGNEQFF. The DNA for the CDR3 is TGTGCCAGCAGCTTGAAGGGACAGGGGGCGGGTAATGAGCAGTTCTTC.

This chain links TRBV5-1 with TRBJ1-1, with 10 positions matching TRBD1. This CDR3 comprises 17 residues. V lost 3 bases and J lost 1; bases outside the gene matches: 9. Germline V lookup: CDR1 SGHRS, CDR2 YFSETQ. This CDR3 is CASSSPWGTGENTEAFF. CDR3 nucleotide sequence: TGCGCCAGCAGCTCTCCCTGGGGGACAGGGGAGAACACTGAAGCTTTCTTT.

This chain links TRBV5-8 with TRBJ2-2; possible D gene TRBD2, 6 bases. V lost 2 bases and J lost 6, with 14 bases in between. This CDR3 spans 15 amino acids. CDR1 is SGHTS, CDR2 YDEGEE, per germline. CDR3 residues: CASSFGGLNSGELFF. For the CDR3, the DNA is TGTGCCAGCAGCTTCGGGGGATTAAACTCCGGGGAGCTGTTTTTT. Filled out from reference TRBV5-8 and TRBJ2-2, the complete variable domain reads EAGVTQSPTHLIKTRGQQATLRCSPISGHTSVYWYQQALGLGLQFLLWYDEGEERNRGNFPPRFSGRQFPNYSSELNVNALELEDSALYLCASSFGGLNSGELFFGEGSRLTVL.

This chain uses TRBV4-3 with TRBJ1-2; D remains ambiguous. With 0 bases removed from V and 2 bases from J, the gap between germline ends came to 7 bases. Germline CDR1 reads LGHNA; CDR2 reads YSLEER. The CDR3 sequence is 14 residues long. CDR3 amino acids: CASSQDERNYGYTF. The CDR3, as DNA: TGCGCCAGCAGCCAAGATGAACGGAACTATGGCTACACCTTC.

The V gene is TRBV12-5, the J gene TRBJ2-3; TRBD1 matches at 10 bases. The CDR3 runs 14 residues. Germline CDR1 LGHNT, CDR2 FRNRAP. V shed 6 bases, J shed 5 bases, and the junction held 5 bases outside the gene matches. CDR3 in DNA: TGTGCTAGTGGACAAGGACAGGGGGAAGATACGCAGTATTTT. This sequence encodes CASGQGQGEDTQYF.

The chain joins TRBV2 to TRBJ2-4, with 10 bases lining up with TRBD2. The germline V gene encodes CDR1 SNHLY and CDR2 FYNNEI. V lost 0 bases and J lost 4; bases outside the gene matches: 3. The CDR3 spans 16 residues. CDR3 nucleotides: TGTGCCAGCAGTGAAGCGCGGACTAGCGGTAAAAACATTCAGTACTTC. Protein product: CASSEARTSGKNIQYF.

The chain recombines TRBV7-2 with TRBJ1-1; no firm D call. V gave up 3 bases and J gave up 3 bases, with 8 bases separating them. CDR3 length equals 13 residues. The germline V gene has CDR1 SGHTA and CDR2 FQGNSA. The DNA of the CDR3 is TGTGCCAGCAGCTTCTCGAGGTACACTGAAGCTTTCTTT. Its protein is CASSFSRYTEAFF.

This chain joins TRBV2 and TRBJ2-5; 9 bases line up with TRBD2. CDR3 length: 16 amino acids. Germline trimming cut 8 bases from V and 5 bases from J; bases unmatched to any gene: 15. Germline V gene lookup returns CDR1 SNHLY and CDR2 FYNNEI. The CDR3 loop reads CASQGFIAGGRETQYF. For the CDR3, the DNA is TGTGCCAGCCAGGGATTTATTGCGGGGGGGCGGGAGACCCAGTACTTC.